These T cell receptor beta chains were read from a single sample in a study of T cells expressing NK-cell markers. Reanalyzing the 5' RACE reads, TCRdb keeps one entry per CDR3 protein, without DNA. The repertoire table contains approximately 440,000 distinct CDR3 sequences. Sequencing was performed on blood T cells: a sorted CD56 or NKG2C T cell subset, CD4+ or CD8+ T cells, or bulk PBMC T cells (not recorded which). These receptors were taken from a woman aged 45 to 65 in good health. Both conserved end residues are part of each CDR3.

J: TRBJ2-5
V: TRBV20-1
CDR3: CSARATTGGLGETQYF

J: TRBJ1-4
V: TRBV2
CDR3: CASLTGDEKLFF

J: TRBJ2-3
V: TRBV29-1
CDR3: CSVEGRFTDTQYF

J: TRBJ2-7
V: TRBV25-1
CDR3: CASSSFEGRGEQYF

J: TRBJ2-1
V: TRBV7-8
CDR3: CASSRIVRGTYNEQFF

J: TRBJ2-1
V: TRBV5-1
CDR3: CASSLGAVGEQFF

J: TRBJ2-5
V: TRBV6-6
CDR3: CASSYLAGGDSETQYF

J: TRBJ2-1
V: TRBV27
CDR3: CASSLSRGGQGQFF

J: TRBJ2-1
V: TRBV15
CDR3: CATSRMLAGQSEQFF

J: TRBJ2-7
V: TRBV6-5
CDR3: CASSYSASGSYEQYF

J: TRBJ2-1
V: TRBV27
CDR3: CASSPAGDRGEQFF

J: TRBJ1-2
V: TRBV20-1
CDR3: CSAILMMGGYTF

J: TRBJ2-3
V: TRBV12-3/TRBV12-4
CDR3: CASSSQRLTDTQYF

J: TRBJ2-5
V: TRBV25-1
CDR3: CASSEGQGLRETQYF

J: TRBJ1-1
V: TRBV7-6
CDR3: CASSRNAAGQLNTEAFF

J: TRBJ1-3
V: TRBV12-5
CDR3: CASGLADSGNTIYF

J: TRBJ2-7
V: TRBV12-3/TRBV12-4
CDR3: CASSLSPYEQYF

J: TRBJ1-6
V: TRBV6-6
CDR3: CAGSQLSSYNSPLHF

J: TRBJ2-3
V: TRBV20-1
CDR3: CSASGPTDTQYF

J: TRBJ1-2
V: TRBV20-1
CDR3: CSARDMHNYGYTF

J: TRBJ2-2
V: TRBV5-1
CDR3: CASNKREMSGELFF

J: TRBJ2-1
V: TRBV6-2/TRBV6-3
CDR3: CASSAGLAGAPEQFF

J: TRBJ2-1
V: TRBV9
CDR3: CASSEGGNYNEQFF

J: TRBJ1-2
V: TRBV7-2
CDR3: CASSPALANYGYTF

J: TRBJ1-2
V: TRBV6-5
CDR3: CASSYSVAGFGYTF

J: TRBJ1-2
V: TRBV20-1
CDR3: CSASPGKGTYGYTF

J: TRBJ1-5
V: TRBV18
CDR3: CASSPSMGGLYQPQHF

J: TRBJ2-6
V: TRBV11-2
CDR3: CASSEPGANVLTF

J: TRBJ2-2
V: TRBV6-5
CDR3: CASSGGLGTGELFF

J: TRBJ2-1
V: TRBV12-3/TRBV12-4
CDR3: CASGRAEANEQFF

J: TRBJ2-7
V: TRBV15
CDR3: CATSRVQGISGEQYF

J: TRBJ2-5
V: TRBV29-1
CDR3: CSVRRSGAETQYF

J: TRBJ2-7
V: TRBV12-3/TRBV12-4
CDR3: CASSKTSGVKQYF

J: TRBJ2-7
V: TRBV5-1
CDR3: CASSITGTRGYEQYF

J: TRBJ1-2
V: TRBV4-1
CDR3: CASSQDSAGANYGYTF

J: TRBJ1-3
V: TRBV12-3/TRBV12-4
CDR3: CASSFSRSGNTIYF

J: TRBJ2-1
V: TRBV9
CDR3: CASSVGVELRSNEQFF